This T cell receptor (beta chain) was sequenced during a study of blood T cells in healthy people across ages. Whole-study findings and limits: Naive T cell percentage showed a strong correlation with TCR beta diversity. The authors considered diversity estimates from one million T cells to be underestimates.

Germline V gene lookup returns CDR1 SQVTM and CDR2 ANQGSEA. The trim removed 7 bases at V and 5 bases at J, leaving 7 bases unmatched. The CDR3 is 12 amino acids. Notes on this clonotype: Its matching antigen is unknown.

With a J-beta primer mix and a sample-barcoded 5' primer, a second PCR ran about 7 to 12 cycles. Individual samples furnished no less than 3 million CDR3-containing paired-end reads apiece. Via MiXCR, TCRdb re-called the 5' RACE reads, giving one row per CDR3 protein. This table has 980,000 or so distinct CDR3 sequences, roughly 43% appearing once. The specimen was blood. The clonotype was recovered from a man younger than 45 in good health. This chain connects TRBV29-1 to TRBJ1-1; 7 bases align to TRBD1. The CDR3 here is CSAGQEATEAFF. The DNA of the CDR3 is TGCAGCGCAGGACAGGAGGCAACTGAAGCTTTCTTT.